This T cell receptor beta chain was captured in a study of regulatory T cells in long-lasting Graves disease. For this clonotype: A single base separates this from a much larger clone, so it may be a read error.

This CDR3 spans 13 amino acids. V lost 4 bases, J lost 2 bases, and 2 bases stayed unmatched. Described time point: newly diagnosed GD, antithyroid drugs for less than 3 months. Researchers made the TCR library from RNA that was extracted from PBMCs. Both iRepertoire HTBI primers and Arm-PCR of CDR3 regions were used to build the TCR beta libraries. TCRdb processed the multiplex PCR reads anew with MiXCR; each CDR3 protein has one entry. The sample records 600,000 to 650,000 distinct CDR3 sequences, 15% to 20% being singletons. Separately, the same data were catalogued under a study of T cells in Graves' hyperthyroidism and ophthalmopathy. That investigation notes: Clinical symptoms, serum thyroxine, TRAb, thyroid ultrasound and orbital computed tomography informed diagnoses. Model-based prediction identified ophthalmopathy a median about 7 months prior to its onset.

This receptor was identified in a woman aged 25 to 39 with Graves disease. Sequencing was performed on peripheral blood mononuclear cells (PBMCs), taken at new diagnosis, from a patient treated with antithyroid drugs. The chain carries TRBV12-3 or TRBV12-4 and TRBJ2-7; 7 bases align to TRBD1. CDR3 sequence reads: CASSSGQPYEQYF. CDR3 nucleotides: TGTGCCAGCAGTTCGGGACAGCCCTACGAGCAGTACTTC.